These 9 T cell receptor beta chains share one sample of origin, sequenced in a study of T cells in localized non-small cell lung cancer. Generated by immunoSEQ multiplex PCR, the TCRdb table keeps only in-frame clones and is missing some. The profile shows about 40,000 clones, around 87% of them singletons. Sample: peripheral blood, taken before any cancer treatment. The receptors shown here come from a man aged 18 to 49 with stage I lung adenocarcinoma.

This clone has only one observation. This rearrangement joins TRBV10-3 to TRBJ2-1; D is perhaps TRBD1 (6 bases). This CDR3 is built from 17 residues. Germline values: CDR1 ENHRY, CDR2 SYGVKD. The germline V and J ends were trimmed by 0 bases and 6 bases, with 18 bases remaining between them. The CDR3 DNA reads TGTGCCATCAGTGAGTCCCTTTCAGGGGTAGCGTCCAATGAGCAGTTCTTC. Translating gives CAISESLSGVASNEQFF.

The rearrangement links TRBV7-2 to TRBJ2-3, with 8 positions matching TRBD2. The CDR3 consists of 17 residues. The trim removed 0 bases at V and 2 bases at J, leaving 7 bases unmatched. Germline V gives CDR1 SGHTA, CDR2 FQGNSA. CDR3 sequence (DNA): TGTGCCAGCAGCTTAGCACTTACTAGCGGAAACACAGATACGCAGTATTTT. This codes for CASSLALTSGNTDTQYF.

The rearrangement links TRBV7-2 to TRBJ1-1; D remains ambiguous. This CDR3 region has 16 residues. Looked up from germline, CDR1 is SGHTA and CDR2 is FQGNSA. Between the trimmed V and J ends, which lost 3 bases and 5 bases, there was a span of 19 bases. The CDR3 nucleotides are TGTGCCAGCAGCTTCCGCCCCGGGTCGGGCGGGACTGAAGCTTTCTTT. Its translation: CASSFRPGSGGTEAFF.

V and J are TRBV30 and TRBJ1-2, with D unclear. Germline CDR1 and CDR2: GTSNPN and SVGIG (reference sequence). V lost 7 bases, J lost 0 bases, and 0 bases lay in between. CDR3 size: 9 residues. This chain's CDR3 is CASNYGYTF. The CDR3 DNA reads TGTGCCTCTAACTATGGCTACACCTTC.

This clone has a single count. The V and J genes are TRBV5-6 and TRBJ2-2; 8 bases fit TRBD2. The CDR3 loop spans 18 amino acids. J lost 2 bases, V lost 2 bases, and 11 bases had no gene match. Germline loops: CDR1 SGHDT, CDR2 YYEEEE. For the CDR3, the DNA is TGTGCCAGCAGCTTCTTGGGCGGGGGGATCTCAAACACCGGGGAGCTGTTTTTT. This gives the protein CASSFLGGGISNTGELFF.

With regard to this clone: Mismatch with germline at one junction end may stem from a read error. This specimen includes other DNA sequences encoding the same CDR3. The chain joins TRBV7-8 to TRBJ1-2; D call uncertain. CDR3 length: 13 residues. Germline V lookup: CDR1 SGHVS, CDR2 FQNEAQ. In DNA form, the CDR3 reads TGTGCCAGCAGCTTAACTCAGGACTATGGTTACACCTTC. Its translation: CASSLTQDYGYTF.

This sequence joins TRBV30 and TRBJ1-2; D perhaps matches TRBD1 (5 bases). This CDR3 comprises 12 residues. The germline CDR1 and CDR2 sequences are GTSNPN and SVGIG (reference sequence). With 0 bases removed from V and 3 bases from J, the gap between germline ends came to 5 bases. The DNA for the CDR3 is TGTGCCTGGAGTGTGGGGGACTATGGCTACACCTTC. Amino acid sequence: CAWSVGDYGYTF.

The chain employs TRBV7-9 and TRBJ2-1; D unclear. This CDR3 has 14 residues. Trimming left V 3 bases short and J 9 bases short, with 15 bases between. Per germline, CDR1 SEHNR and CDR2 FQNEAQ (reference sequence). CDR3 residues: CASSFLPSESEQFF. The CDR3 DNA reads TGTGCCAGCAGCTTTCTCCCTTCGGAGAGTGAGCAGTTCTTC.

The chain has TRBV29-1 and TRBJ1-1; a weak D match, TRBD1 (5 bases). The germline V gene has CDR1 SQVTM and CDR2 ANQGSEA. V was cut by 4 bases and J by 4 bases, with 13 bases left in between. CDR3 length: 13 residues. CDR3 region: CSVATASGTEAFF. DNA for the CDR3: TGCAGCGTTGCGACAGCTTCGGGCACTGAAGCTTTCTTT.